This T cell receptor beta chain comes out of a study of Ad26.COV2.S vaccination and SARS-CoV-2 variants. TCRdb keeps only in-frame clones here, not all; method: immunoSEQ multiplex PCR. The profile shows about 390,000 clones, roughly nine tenths of them singletons. Treatment denoted: around 19 received Ad26.COV2.S at low or high dose, single or two shots; 5 received placebo; per-sample allocation not given. Vaccine and placebo recipients were sampled on day 63 after the first injection. The CDR3 length is 15 residues. V was clipped by 2 bases and J by 4 bases, with 9 bases between them. Germline values: CDR1 MGHRA, CDR2 YSYEKL.

The sample was peripheral blood, taken in a trial of Ad26.COV2.S vaccine versus placebo. The receptor was isolated from a person aged 18 to 59 who received the Ad26.COV2.S COVID-19 vaccine or a placebo. The chain couples TRBV4-1 to TRBJ2-6; D is ambiguous. CDR3 nucleotides: TGCGCCAGCAGCCAATTGATCGCGGGGGCCAACGTCCTGACTTTC. It codes for CASSQLIAGANVLTF.